This entry concerns a single T cell receptor beta chain. Its antigen is unknown. This record comes from a study of cytomegalovirus exposure and HLA in healthy donors. Overall study: Both the 100 to 150 validation repertoires and the roughly 700 first-cohort repertoires used the same platform, as reported by a later analysis. Study observations and caveats: Cytomegalovirus association was assigned to around 150 TCR beta chains.

V dropped 7 bases and J dropped 4; count of bases not matched to a gene: 7. The germline CDR1 and CDR2 sequences are SGHTA and FQGNSA. This CDR3 has 15 amino acids. TCRdb keeps only in-frame clones here, not all; method: immunoSEQ multiplex PCR. Among 150,000 to 200,000 clones, around 87% were seen once, and the ten largest hold approximately 1.4%. Sequences were obtained from PBMCs. The rearrangement uses TRBV7-2 and TRBJ2-1, with 10 positions matching TRBD2. This clonotype originated in a woman in her thirties in good health and CMV-seronegative. Here the CDR3 DNA reads TGTGCCAGCATCCAGCGGGGGGGACGGTACAATGAGCAGTTCTTC. Amino acids: CASIQRGGRYNEQFF.